Described below is a single TCR beta chain sequence and its context. Antigen specificity is unknown. The PCR used 60 Vbeta and 13 Jbeta primers. Assay: immunoSEQ multiplex PCR; the TCRdb copy retains only in-frame clones and omits some. Of tens of thousands of clones in the sample, around three quarters are singletons; the top ten hold 12%. This specimen belongs to a study of cytomegalovirus exposure and HLA in healthy donors. Germline loops: CDR1 SGDLS, CDR2 YYNGEE. The length of the CDR3 is 13 residues. V dropped 0 bases and J dropped 8 bases, with 9 bases sitting between them. Findings of the study overall: Some V segments, TRBV6-2 and TRBV6-3 among them, were indistinguishable and were therefore excluded. Later genetic work tied a missense DCLRE1C variant to beta-chain V and J trimming. Sequencing likely generated an artifact that appeared as a cluster of highly shared sequence variants. In a later analysis, donors in an Asian-associated ancestry cluster reportedly had fewer N-insertions in productive TCRs than the cohort mean.

The sample comprised PBMCs. This TCR was sampled from a male donor in good health and CMV-seropositive. The V and J genes are TRBV9 and TRBJ2-1; D unresolved. The CDR3 DNA reads as TGTGCCAGCAGCGTAGAGTCCGCGGATGAGCAGTTCTTC. It encodes CASSVESADEQFF.